Sequencing of this TCR beta chain was carried out in a study of blood T cell repertoires in COVID-19. The wider study: The study drew acute and convalescent COVID-19 samples from the United States, Italy and Spain.

Everyone who took part was roughly 18 to 89 years old, and they came from 24 US areas. CDR3 length: 15 amino acids. V gave up 0 bases and J gave up 0 bases; unmatched junction bases: 2. Germline lookup yields CDR1 SGHTA and CDR2 FQGNSA. Study processing details: The authors estimated nucleated cell counts from reference gene primer amplification. Repertoires were generated with immunoSEQ multiplex PCR, while TCRdb's copy carries only in-frame clones and drops some. V and J calls plus clone size are reproduced from that table; the DNA served to infer D and trimming. Seen here are 300,000 or so clones, 65% to 90% observed once, and the top ten hold approximately 4.4%.

The sequencing input was PBMCs or T cells enriched from blood (not recorded which). This clonotype was obtained from a woman aged 40 to 50 with acute COVID-19. The V gene is TRBV7-2, the J gene TRBJ2-7; 7 bases agree with TRBD1. The CDR3 reads CASSLAGDSSYEQYF. The CDR3 DNA is TGTGCCAGCAGCTTAGCTGGGGACAGCTCCTACGAGCAGTACTTC. Full variable domain (remainder filled in from reference TRBV7-2 and TRBJ2-7): GAGVSQSPSNKVTEKGKDVELRCDPISGHTALYWYRQSLGQGLEFLIYFQGNSAPDKSGLPSDRFSAERTGGSVSTLTIQRTQQEDSAVYLCASSLAGDSSYEQYFGPGTRLTVT.